This is a list of T cell receptor beta chains from one sample in a study of long-term antiretroviral therapy in people with HIV. Method: immunoSEQ multiplex PCR; TCRdb's copy keeps in-frame clones and lacks some. Of tens of thousands of clones detected, 90% to 95% appear once; the ten largest clones hold around 2.7%. The sequencing here drew on unsorted PBMCs, taken 3.7 years after starting antiretroviral therapy. The receptors here all came from a woman between 45 and 60 years old with HIV. Both conserved end residues are trimmed from each CDR3.

V	J	CDR3
TRBV13	TRBJ1-2	ASSHRGSFNYGYT
TRBV2	TRBJ2-1	ASSELVDYNEQF
TRBV9	TRBJ2-2	ASSTERGGAGELF
TRBV6-1	TRBJ1-1	ASSLQGANTEAF
TRBV21-1	TRBJ2-7	ASSARTGGGLEQY
TRBV7-2	TRBJ1-4	ASTNRDRVEKLF
TRBV27	TRBJ2-7	ASSFRAGGEQY
TRBV2	TRBJ2-1	ASIQEWTNHEQF
TRBV6-5	TRBJ2-3	ASSSPTGESTDTQY
TRBV5-6	TRBJ2-6	ASSRRTENLRSGANVLT
TRBV7-9	TRBJ1-3	ASSWGTDSGNTIY
TRBV9	TRBJ1-2	ASSARTGYGYT
TRBV11-2	TRBJ2-1	ASSFTSGGNEQF
TRBV6-1	TRBJ1-2	ASSKGQLSYT
TRBV7-2	TRBJ1-4	ASSPPVSGEKLF
TRBV19	TRBJ2-5	ASGLAGTQETQY
TRBV27	TRBJ1-6	ASSSQQGDNSPLH
TRBV7-3	TRBJ1-2	ASSLTAGYGYT
TRBV13	TRBJ2-1	ASSLVLAGNNEQF
TRBV30	TRBJ1-6	AWSRDPYNSPLH
TRBV5-1	TRBJ2-7	ASSLMGPVGPSSYEQY
TRBV2	TRBJ2-1	ASKGYNEQF
TRBV7-9	TRBJ2-1	AIFGGEDNEQF
TRBV2	TRBJ2-2	ASSEMSGVRTGELF
TRBV6-5	TRBJ2-7	ASRSDSLQQY
TRBV12-5	TRBJ2-1	ASGLPEGAPYNEQF
TRBV7-2	TRBJ1-3	ASSYLGTNTGNTIY
TRBV7-8	TRBJ2-7	ASSLRITSYEQY
TRBV4-3	TRBJ2-5	ASSQDSVGGGRETQY
TRBV5-1	TRBJ2-7	ASSLARAGGASYEQY
TRBV5-8	TRBJ1-6	ASSTRPGQGLFVINSPLH
TRBV19	TRBJ1-1	ASSITPSSNTEAF
TRBV2	TRBJ1-5	ASTGGGQPQH
TRBV10-1	TRBJ1-3	ASSARTGAGNTIY
TRBV5-5	TRBJ2-5	ASSLELAGAQETQY
TRBV5-1	TRBJ1-1	ASSVLQGNTEAF
TRBV4-2	TRBJ1-2	ASSLPGEGHYGYT
TRBV15	TRBJ1-5	ATSRVGSNQPQH
TRBV10-3	TRBJ2-7	AISESTGAYEQY
TRBV9	TRBJ2-2	ASSGQGNVRELF
TRBV19	TRBJ1-5	ASSIEQGVRSNQPQH
TRBV4-2	TRBJ2-2	ASSQDLGPQSGELF
TRBV29-1	TRBJ2-5	SVEGLQGETQY
TRBV19	TRBJ1-5	ASSIGGRAQPQH
TRBV2	TRBJ2-5	ASSVSGRPETQY
TRBV2	TRBJ1-4	ASSAIRVSEKLF
TRBV19	TRBJ2-7	ASRLHVDSSYEQY
TRBV7-8	TRBJ2-2	AFEPAAPGELF
TRBV4-3	TRBJ2-3	ASSHVKGRQDGTDTQY
TRBV5-1	TRBJ2-7	ASSLGANYEQY
TRBV7-2	TRBJ2-4	ASSLPPDYRGSRRQY
TRBV19	TRBJ2-2	ASSFPTGLNTGELF
TRBV5-8	TRBJ1-1	ASSLNTEAF
TRBV5-6	TRBJ2-1	ASSSTREQF
TRBV9	TRBJ2-3	ASSVRPLNTDTQY
TRBV4-2	TRBJ1-6	ASSLSGNSPLH
TRBV6-6	TRBJ2-7	ASSLIAREQY